This T cell receptor (beta chain) was identified in a study of early T cells in non-severe SARS-CoV-2 infection. Study-level information: Sequencing input comprised bulk RNA from unsorted whole blood; chain pairing was not available. Study-level findings and limits: There was a bias toward anti-spike CD8 responses in VDJdb matching, which missed private and CD4 specificities.

Attachment of unique molecular identifiers was made to individual cDNA molecules. TCRdb reanalysed the 5' RACE reads using MiXCR and keeps one entry per CDR3 protein. The table shows under 60,000 distinct CDR3 sequences, with under 9% occurring only once. V was pared by 5 bases and J by 1 base, with 11 bases between. The CDR3 loop spans 14 amino acids. This clonotype was counted only a few times. The antigen is undetermined. Sequencing used whole blood, obtained at baseline. The chain joins TRBV12-3 or TRBV12-4 to TRBJ1-2; D is possibly TRBD1 (6 bases). The sequence was collected from an adult who was a healthcare worker with PCR-confirmed SARS-CoV-2 infection or an uninfected control (not recorded which). CDR3 amino acids: CASSPQGYNYGYTF. CDR3 sequence (DNA): TGTGCCAGCAGTCCACAGGGCTATAACTATGGCTACACCTTC.